Following are 4 T cell receptor beta chains from one sample sequenced in a study of cytomegalovirus exposure and HLA in healthy donors. With 60 Vbeta and 13 Jbeta primers, the PCR was carried out. The method was immunoSEQ multiplex PCR; TCRdb's version includes in-frame clones alone and lacks a portion of them. The sample holds about 83,000 clones, roughly 76% seen once. Sequenced: PBMCs. These receptors all stem from a young woman in good health and CMV-seronegative.

The genes are TRBV2 and TRBJ1-3; possibly TRBD1 for D (5 bases). CDR1 SNHLY and CDR2 FYNNEI come from the germline V gene. Trimming took 4 bases from V and 1 from J, leaving 11 bases between them. The CDR3 extends over 15 amino acids. DNA for the CDR3: TGTGCCAGCAGTGGACGGACACTTTCTGGAAACACCATATATTTT. Protein product: CASSGRTLSGNTIYF.

The chain has TRBV6-5 and TRBJ2-7; no firm D call. Per germline, CDR1 MNHEY and CDR2 SVGAGI. V was trimmed by 6 bases and J by 1 base, leaving 13 bases between them. The CDR3 has 14 amino acids. The CDR3 protein is CASSTISSSYEQYF. CDR3 in DNA: TGTGCCAGCAGCACAATCTCTAGTTCCTACGAGCAGTACTTC.

The V and J genes are TRBV5-4 and TRBJ2-4; 13 bases line up with TRBD2. Germline V gives CDR1 SGHNT, CDR2 YYREEE (reference sequence). There are 15 residues in the CDR3. V was pared by 4 bases and J by 7 bases, with 5 bases of the junction left unmatched. CDR3 sequence (DNA): TGTGCCAGCAGCCCCCGGACTAGCGGGAGTAACATTCAGTACTTC. Its translation is CASSPRTSGSNIQYF.

This rearrangement joins TRBV7-8 to TRBJ2-5; 10 bases align to TRBD2. The CDR3 length is 14 residues. Germline trimming cut 7 bases from V and 4 bases from J; bases unmatched to any gene: 6. CDR1 and CDR2 from the germline V gene are SGHVS and FQNEAQ. The DNA for the CDR3 is TGTGCCAGCATTCTAGCGGGAGTTCGAGAGACCCAGTACTTC. Protein product: CASILAGVRETQYF.